This T cell receptor beta chain was identified in a study of neurological immune-mediated disorders. About the study: Of the approximately 35 patients who had multiple sclerosis, approximately 31 had the relapsing-remitting form and 3 had the secondary progressive form.

Many counts were recorded for this clonotype. Its specificity is unknown. General study results and limits: Patients with HTLV-1-associated myelopathy had the highest level of TCR clonal expansion, whereas patients with multiple sclerosis had the lowest level, falling beneath the level found in healthy controls.

Synthesis of cDNA used 5'RACE (with 10-nucleotide random UMIs). TCRdb reanalysed the 5' RACE reads using MiXCR and keeps one entry per CDR3 protein. The sample contains around 50,000 distinct CDR3 sequences, around 3.4% of which appear only once. Germline CDR1 DFQATT, CDR2 SNEGSKA (reference sequence). This CDR3 has 16 amino acids. Deletions cut 0 bases from V and 0 bases from J, with 15 bases between. The V call is TRBV20-1, the J call TRBJ2-7; a weak D match, TRBD1 (6 bases). This clonotype originated in a woman aged 25 to 39 with multiple sclerosis. The sample comprised PBMCs. CDR3 amino acids: CSARDLRQAISYEQYF. Here the CDR3 DNA reads TGCAGTGCTAGAGACCTTAGACAGGCTATCTCCTACGAGCAGTACTTC.